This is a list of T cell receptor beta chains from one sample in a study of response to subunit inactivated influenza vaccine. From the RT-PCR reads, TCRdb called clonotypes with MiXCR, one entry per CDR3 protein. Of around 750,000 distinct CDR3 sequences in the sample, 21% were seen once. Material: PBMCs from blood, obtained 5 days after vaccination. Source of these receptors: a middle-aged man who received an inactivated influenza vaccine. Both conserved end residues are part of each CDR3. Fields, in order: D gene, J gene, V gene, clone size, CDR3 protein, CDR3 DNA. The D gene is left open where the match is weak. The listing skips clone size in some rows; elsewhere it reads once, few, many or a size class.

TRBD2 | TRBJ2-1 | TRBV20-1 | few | CSPPGGLAGFGSYNEQFF | TGCAGTCCACCCGGGGGACTAGCGGGATTTGGCTCCTACAATGAGCAGTTCTTC
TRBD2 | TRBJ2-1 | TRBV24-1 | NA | CATSLAGGPSAGNEQFF | TGTGCCACCAGTTTAGCGGGAGGGCCCTCGGCGGGCAATGAGCAGTTCTTC
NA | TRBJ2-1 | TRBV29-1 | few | CSVEDRTSSYNEQFF | TGCAGCGTCGAAGACAGGACCAGCTCCTACAATGAGCAGTTCTTC
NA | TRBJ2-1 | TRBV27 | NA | CASSTSNEQFF | TGTGCCAGCAGCACATCCAATGAGCAGTTCTTC
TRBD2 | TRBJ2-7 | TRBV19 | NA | CASSRTGLAGSYEQYF | TGTGCCAGTAGTAGAACGGGACTAGCGGGATCCTACGAGCAGTACTTC
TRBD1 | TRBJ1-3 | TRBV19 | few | CASSTGQANSGNTIYF | TGTGCCAGTAGTACCGGACAGGCGAACTCTGGAAACACCATATATTTT
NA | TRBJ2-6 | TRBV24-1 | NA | CATSDFSRAGANVLTF | TGTGCCACCAGTGATTTTTCCAGGGCTGGGGCCAACGTCCTGACTTTC
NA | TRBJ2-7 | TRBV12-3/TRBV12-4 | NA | CASSPPLGGGISSYEQYF | TGTGCCAGCAGTCCACCCTTAGGGGGAGGGATTAGTTCCTACGAGCAGTACTTC
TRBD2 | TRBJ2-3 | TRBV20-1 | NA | CSATNLNSGRSDTQYF | TGCAGTGCTACGAACTTGAATAGCGGGAGGTCCGATACGCAGTATTTT
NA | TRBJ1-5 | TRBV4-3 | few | CASSQDFTVQYNQPQHF | TGCGCCAGCAGCCAAGATTTTACAGTTCAATACAATCAGCCCCAGCATTTT
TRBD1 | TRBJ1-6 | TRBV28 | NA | CAAGQGESPLHF | TGTGCCGCGGGACAGGGGGAATCACCCCTCCACTTT
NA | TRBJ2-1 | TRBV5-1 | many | CASSFSGQGRYNEQFF | TGCGCCAGCAGCTTTTCAGGGCAGGGACGTTACAATGAGCAGTTCTTC
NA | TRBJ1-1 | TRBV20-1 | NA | CSARPPEAFF | TGCAGTGCCAGGCCACCCGAAGCTTTCTTT
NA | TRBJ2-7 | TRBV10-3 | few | CAISESRLGSYEQYF | TGTGCCATCAGTGAGTCGAGGCTAGGCTCCTACGAGCAGTACTTC
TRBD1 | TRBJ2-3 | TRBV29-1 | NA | CSVLKGQVSTDTQYF | TGCAGCGTGCTAAAAGGACAGGTTTCGACAGATACGCAGTATTTT
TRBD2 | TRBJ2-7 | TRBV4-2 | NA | CASGLAGRRGSYEQYF | TGTGCCAGCGGACTAGCGGGTCGGCGGGGCTCCTACGAGCAGTACTTC